This T cell receptor beta chain is drawn from a study of neurological immune-mediated disorders. By 5'RACE with 10-nucleotide random UMIs, the cDNA was made. TCRdb re-called the 5' RACE reads with MiXCR, one entry per CDR3 protein. The data contain about 84,000 distinct CDR3 sequences, 10% to 13% of them seen just once; the ten biggest clones take up more than 1.5%. The CDR3 spans 16 residues. The trim removed 1 base at V and 5 bases at J, leaving 8 bases unmatched. Germline-derived CDR1 and CDR2 are SGHRS and YFSETQ. It was from 2 million PBMCs stored at -80 C that the unsorted libraries were obtained. This clonotype has at least ten counts.

J is TRBJ2-5 and V is TRBV5-1, with 10 bases fitting TRBD2. This TCR came from a man aged 35 to 55 in good health. Material for sequencing was PBMCs. For the CDR3, the DNA is TGCGCCAGCAGCTTGATCAGCGGGAGGGCCAGGGAGACCCAGTACTTC. This sequence encodes CASSLISGRARETQYF.